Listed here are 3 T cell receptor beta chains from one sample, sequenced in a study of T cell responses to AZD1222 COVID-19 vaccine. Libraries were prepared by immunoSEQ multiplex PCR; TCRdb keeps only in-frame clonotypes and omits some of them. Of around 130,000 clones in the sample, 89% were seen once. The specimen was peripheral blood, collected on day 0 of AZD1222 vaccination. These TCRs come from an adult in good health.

CDR3 loop: CASRKTGYGYTF. DNA for the CDR3: TGTGCCAGCCGGAAGACAGGCTATGGCTACACCTTC. This chain uses TRBV27 with TRBJ1-2; TRBD1 might be the D (6 bases). The germline CDR1 and CDR2 sequences are MNHEY and SMNVEV (reference sequence). The CDR3 sequence is 12 residues long. Trimming removed 8 bases from V and 4 bases from J, with 11 bases in between.

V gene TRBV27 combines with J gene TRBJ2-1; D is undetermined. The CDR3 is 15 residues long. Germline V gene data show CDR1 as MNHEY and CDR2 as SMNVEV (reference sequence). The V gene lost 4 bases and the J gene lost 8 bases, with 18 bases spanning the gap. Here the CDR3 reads CASSSQMTAGDEQFF. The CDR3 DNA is TGTGCCAGCAGTTCACAGATGACCGCCGGCGATGAGCAGTTCTTC.

As DNA, the CDR3 is TGCGCCAGCAGTGGGGACACAGACGGGGACGAGCAGTACTTC. Its translation is CASSGDTDGDEQYF. The chain is built from TRBV10-1 and TRBJ2-7, with a tentative D call TRBD1 (6 bases). This CDR3 is 14 amino acids long. The germline gives CDR1 WNHNN, CDR2 SYGVQD (reference sequence). Trimming cost V 4 bases and J 5 bases, with 15 bases left between them.